The rows below give T cell receptor beta chains drawn from one sample of a study of blood T cell repertoires in COVID-19. Here immunoSEQ multiplex PCR was the method, and the copy in TCRdb shows in-frame clones only, minus some. The sample yields some 300,000 clones, around nine tenths seen once. Sequencing was carried out using PBMCs or T cells enriched from blood (not recorded which). These receptors were taken from a woman between 35 and 50 years old who had recovered from COVID-19. The CDR3 runs from the conserved cysteine through the conserved F or W. Fields, in order: J gene, clone size, V gene, CDR3 length, D gene, CDR3 DNA, CDR3 protein. A D gene is named only where the DNA matches it firmly. Rows may omit the clone size; those that give it use once, few, many or a size class.

TRBJ2-5,-,TRBV3-1/TRBV3-2,16,TRBD1,TGTGCCAGCAGCCAGTATCGGGACAGGGACCAAGAGACCCAGTACTTC,CASSQYRDRDQETQYF
TRBJ1-5,-,TRBV30,15,-,TGTGCCTGGAGTGCAGAGGGGGTTGGTAATCAGCCCCAGCATTTT,CAWSAEGVGNQPQHF
TRBJ2-5,-,TRBV4-2,17,TRBD2,TGTGCCAGCAGCCAAGACCCACTAGCGGGAGGGGGGGAGACCCAGTACTTC,CASSQDPLAGGGETQYF
TRBJ2-3,-,TRBV28,17,TRBD2,TGTGCCAGCAGTTTACGGACTAGCGGGCGGAGCACAGATACGCAGTATTTT,CASSLRTSGRSTDTQYF
TRBJ2-5,-,TRBV6-2/TRBV6-3,17,-,TGTGCCAGCAGCCCAAACTTCGGCGGGACGTACCAAGAGACCCAGTACTTC,CASSPNFGGTYQETQYF
TRBJ2-7,-,TRBV27,16,TRBD2,TGTGCCAGCAGTTCCCTACTAGCGGGAGGGATATACGAGCAGTACTTC,CASSSLLAGGIYEQYF
TRBJ1-2,-,TRBV9,16,-,TGTGCCAGCAGCGTACATGTAGGGGAAGGCCCCTATGGCTACACCTTC,CASSVHVGEGPYGYTF
TRBJ1-2,-,TRBV7-2,14,-,TGTGCCAGCAGCGCGGATCCAGTATACTATGGCTACACCTTC,CASSADPVYYGYTF
TRBJ1-5,once,TRBV23-1,17,-,TGCGCCAGCAGTCAATCCGACGGGTTAGGAAGCAATCAGCCCCAGCATTTT,CASSQSDGLGSNQPQHF
TRBJ1-1,-,TRBV24-1,12,-,TGTGCCACCAGTGATTTACGGGGTGAAGCTTTCTTT,CATSDLRGEAFF
TRBJ2-1,-,TRBV7-2,15,TRBD1,TGTGCCAGCAGACCCCGACAGGGCTCCTACAATGAGCAGTTCTTC,CASRPRQGSYNEQFF
TRBJ1-1,-,TRBV6-1,13,-,TGTGCCAGCAGTGAGGCAGGGTGGACTGAAGCTTTCTTT,CASSEAGWTEAFF
TRBJ1-1,-,TRBV7-9,11,-,TGTGCCAGCAGCTTCGACACTGAAGCTTTCTTT,CASSFDTEAFF
TRBJ2-7,-,TRBV30,13,TRBD1,TGTGCCTGGAGCCGGGACAGTAATACCGAGCAGTACTTC,CAWSRDSNTEQYF
TRBJ1-4,-,TRBV2,13,-,TGTGCCACCGGCGGGACGGCTAATGAAAAACTGTTTTTT,CATGGTANEKLFF
TRBJ1-1,-,TRBV6-5,15,-,TGTGCCAGCACTTACTTCCAGGGCACGGTCACTGAAGCTTTCTTT,CASTYFQGTVTEAFF
TRBJ2-3,few,TRBV18,17,TRBD2,TGTGCCAGCTCACCACCGAGGCGGGAGGGCAGCACAGATACGCAGTATTTT,CASSPPRREGSTDTQYF
TRBJ1-2,-,TRBV9,15,-,TGTGCCAGCAGCGTAGCTGGGCAGGGAGGCTATGGCTACACCTTC,CASSVAGQGGYGYTF
TRBJ2-5,many,TRBV15,18,TRBD2,TGTGCCACCAGCAGAGTGGGGGGCGGACTAGCGGACCAAGAGACCCAGTACTTC,CATSRVGGGLADQETQYF
TRBJ1-2,-,TRBV5-4,12,-,TGTGCCAGCAGTTCGCGGAACTATGGCTACACCTTC,CASSSRNYGYTF
TRBJ2-1,-,TRBV15,16,TRBD2,TGTGCCACCACCCTCGGACTAGCGGGAGGGCTCGATGAGCAGTTCTTC,CATTLGLAGGLDEQFF
TRBJ1-2,-,TRBV2,15,-,TGTGCCAGCAGTGAAGTACTAGGCAGAGACTATGGCTACACCTTC,CASSEVLGRDYGYTF
TRBJ2-3,-,TRBV27,16,TRBD2,TGTGCCAGCAGCATTCAAGCGGGAGGGGGAACAGATACGCAGTATTTT,CASSIQAGGGTDTQYF
TRBJ2-1,few,TRBV27,16,-,TGTGCCAGCAGTTTCCTGGTCCAACTCCACGACAATGAGCAGTTCTTC,CASSFLVQLHDNEQFF
TRBJ2-1,-,TRBV5-4,13,TRBD1,TGTGCCACGGGACAGGGGGCCGGCAATGAGCAGTTCTTC,CATGQGAGNEQFF
TRBJ2-7,-,TRBV18,16,TRBD1,TGTGCCAGCTCACAACCCGGGACAGCTAAATCCTACGAGCAGTACTTC,CASSQPGTAKSYEQYF
TRBJ2-2,-,TRBV5-6,14,-,TGTGCCAGCAGCTTGGAGGCAGGGAGGGGGGAGCTGTTTTTT,CASSLEAGRGELFF
TRBJ1-1,-,TRBV7-8,11,-,TGTGCCAGCAGTCAGGGTGCTGAAGCTTTCTTT,CASSQGAEAFF
TRBJ2-7,few,TRBV19,14,-,TGTGCCAGTAGTATGGGGCCTACTAGCAACGAGCAGTACTTC,CASSMGPTSNEQYF
TRBJ1-2,-,TRBV5-1,12,-,TGCGCCAGCAGCTGGGGGGAGTATGGCTACACCTTC,CASSWGEYGYTF
TRBJ1-5,-,TRBV27,14,-,TGTGCCAGCAGGCCTGGGGAGGGCGGTCAGCCCCAGCATTTT,CASRPGEGGQPQHF
TRBJ1-4,-,TRBV7-9,14,-,TGTGCCAGCAGTCGAGACACCTCGGGGGAAAAACTGTTTTTT,CASSRDTSGEKLFF
TRBJ2-7,-,TRBV2,14,TRBD2,TGTGCCAGCAGCGAACTAGCGGGGGGGAGGGAGCAGTACTTC,CASSELAGGREQYF
TRBJ1-2,-,TRBV7-9,15,TRBD1,TGTGCCAGCGAAGGATTAGGACAGGGGGCACGAGGCTACACCTTC,CASEGLGQGARGYTF